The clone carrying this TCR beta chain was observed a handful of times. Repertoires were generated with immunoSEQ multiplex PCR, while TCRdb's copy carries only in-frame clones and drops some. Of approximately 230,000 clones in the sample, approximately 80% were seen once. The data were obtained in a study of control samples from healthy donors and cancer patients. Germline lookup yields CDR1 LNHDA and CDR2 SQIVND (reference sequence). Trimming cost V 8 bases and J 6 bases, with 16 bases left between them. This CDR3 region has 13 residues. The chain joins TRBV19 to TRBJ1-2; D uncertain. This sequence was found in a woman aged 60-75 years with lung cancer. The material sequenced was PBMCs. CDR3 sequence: CASRSISLDGYTF. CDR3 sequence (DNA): TGTGCCAGTCGTAGTATAAGCTTGGATGGCTACACCTTC.